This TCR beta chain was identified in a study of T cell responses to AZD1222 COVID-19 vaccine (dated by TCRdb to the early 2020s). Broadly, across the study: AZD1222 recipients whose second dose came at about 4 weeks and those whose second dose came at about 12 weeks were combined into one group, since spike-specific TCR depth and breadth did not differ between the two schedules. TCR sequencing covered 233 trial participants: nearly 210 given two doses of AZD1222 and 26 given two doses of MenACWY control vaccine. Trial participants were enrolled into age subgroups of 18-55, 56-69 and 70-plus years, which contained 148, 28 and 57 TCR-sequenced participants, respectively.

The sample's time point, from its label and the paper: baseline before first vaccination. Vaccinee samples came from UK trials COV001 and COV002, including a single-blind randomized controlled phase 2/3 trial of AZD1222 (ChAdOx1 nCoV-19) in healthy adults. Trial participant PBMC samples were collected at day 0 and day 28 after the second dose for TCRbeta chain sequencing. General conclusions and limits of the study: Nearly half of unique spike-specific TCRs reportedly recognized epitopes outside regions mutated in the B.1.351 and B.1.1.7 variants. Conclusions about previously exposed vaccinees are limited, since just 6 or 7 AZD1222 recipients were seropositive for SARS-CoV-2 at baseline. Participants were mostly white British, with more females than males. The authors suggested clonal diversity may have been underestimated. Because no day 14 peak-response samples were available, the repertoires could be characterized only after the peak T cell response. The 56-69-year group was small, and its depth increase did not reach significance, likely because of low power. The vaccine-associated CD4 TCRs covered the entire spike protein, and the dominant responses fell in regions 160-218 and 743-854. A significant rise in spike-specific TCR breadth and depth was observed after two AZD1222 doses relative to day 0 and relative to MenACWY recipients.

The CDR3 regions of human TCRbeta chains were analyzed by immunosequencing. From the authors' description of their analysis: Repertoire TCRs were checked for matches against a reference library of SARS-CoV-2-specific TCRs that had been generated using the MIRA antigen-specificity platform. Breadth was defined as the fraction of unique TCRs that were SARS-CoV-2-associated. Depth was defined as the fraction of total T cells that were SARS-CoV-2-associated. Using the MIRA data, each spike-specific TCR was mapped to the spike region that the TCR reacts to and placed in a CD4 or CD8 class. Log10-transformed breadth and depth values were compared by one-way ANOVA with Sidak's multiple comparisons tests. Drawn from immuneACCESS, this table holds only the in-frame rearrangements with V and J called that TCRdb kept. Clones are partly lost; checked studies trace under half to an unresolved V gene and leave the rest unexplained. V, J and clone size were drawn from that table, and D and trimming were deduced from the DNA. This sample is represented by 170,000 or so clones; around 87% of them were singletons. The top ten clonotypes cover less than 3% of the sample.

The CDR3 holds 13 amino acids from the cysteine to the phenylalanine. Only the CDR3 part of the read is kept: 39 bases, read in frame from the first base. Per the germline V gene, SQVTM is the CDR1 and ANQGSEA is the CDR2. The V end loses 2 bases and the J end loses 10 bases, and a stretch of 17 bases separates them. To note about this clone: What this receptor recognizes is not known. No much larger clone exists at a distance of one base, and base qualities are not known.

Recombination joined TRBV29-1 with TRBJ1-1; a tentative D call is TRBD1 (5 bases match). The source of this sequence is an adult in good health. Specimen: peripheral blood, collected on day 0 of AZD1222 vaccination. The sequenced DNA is TGCAGCGTTGAACTCAGGGAGAAGATTGGAGCTTTCTTT. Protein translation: CSVELREKIGAFF.